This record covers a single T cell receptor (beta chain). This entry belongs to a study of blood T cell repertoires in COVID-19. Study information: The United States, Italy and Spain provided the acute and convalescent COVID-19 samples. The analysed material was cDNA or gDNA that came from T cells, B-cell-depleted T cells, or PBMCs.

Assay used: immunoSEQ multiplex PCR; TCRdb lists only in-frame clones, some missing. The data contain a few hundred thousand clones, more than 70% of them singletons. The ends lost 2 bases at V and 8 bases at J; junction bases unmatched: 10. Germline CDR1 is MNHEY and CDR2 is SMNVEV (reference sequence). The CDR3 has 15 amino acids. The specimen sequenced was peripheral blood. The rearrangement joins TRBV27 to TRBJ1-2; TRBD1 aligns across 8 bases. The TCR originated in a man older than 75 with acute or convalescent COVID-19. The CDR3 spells CASSLPPPGGGGYTF. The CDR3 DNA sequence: TGTGCCAGCAGTTTACCTCCCCCAGGGGGCGGGGGCTACACCTTC.